This note documents a single T cell receptor (beta chain) sequence. In the original processing: Nucleated cell number was recorded as an estimate derived from reference gene primer amplification. Generated by immunoSEQ multiplex PCR, the TCRdb table keeps only in-frame clones and is missing some. V, J and clone size are taken as reported in that table, and D and trimming were inferred from the DNA itself. The table records under 140,000 clones, approximately 82% of them present only once. The data were obtained in a study of blood T cell repertoires in COVID-19. On the study more broadly: The United States, Italy and Spain provided the acute and convalescent COVID-19 samples.

The CDR3 totals 15 residues. The germline CDR1 and CDR2 sequences are GTSNPN and SVGIG (reference sequence). The trim removed 3 bases at V and 12 bases at J, leaving 20 bases unmatched. Sequencing used peripheral blood. V is TRBV30 and J is TRBJ2-7, with 7 bases matching TRBD1. The receptor was isolated from a woman older than 75 with acute or convalescent COVID-19. CDR3 protein: CAWRARGTDSHVPYF. CDR3 sequence (DNA): TGTGCCTGGAGGGCCCGTGGGACAGACAGTCACGTGCCGTACTTC.